This T cell receptor beta chain was identified in a study of blood T cell repertoires in COVID-19. Study-level background: Some COVID-19 samples were acute and others convalescent; all came from the United States, Italy and Spain. Sources were T cells, B-cell-depleted T cells, or PBMCs; the material itself was cDNA or gDNA.

CDR3 length: 13 residues. In germline, CDR1 is SGHTA, CDR2 FQGNSA. Trimming stripped 3 bases from V and 0 bases from J, with 6 bases between. Original methodology: Reference gene primer amplification in the assay estimated nucleated cell counts. Sequencing was performed with immunoSEQ multiplex PCR; in TCRdb, only in-frame clones are kept and a portion is missing. That table is the source of V, J and clone size, and D and trimming were worked out from the DNA. The table lists tens of thousands of clones, around nine tenths of them singletons, with around 5.2% in the top ten. Sequencing was done on a sample of peripheral blood. V gene TRBV7-2 combines with J gene TRBJ2-7; D not certain. The source is a woman aged 70-85 years with active COVID-19. CDR3 sequence: CASSFTSSYEQYF. The CDR3 region has the DNA TGTGCCAGCAGCTTTACCAGCTCCTACGAGCAGTACTTC.